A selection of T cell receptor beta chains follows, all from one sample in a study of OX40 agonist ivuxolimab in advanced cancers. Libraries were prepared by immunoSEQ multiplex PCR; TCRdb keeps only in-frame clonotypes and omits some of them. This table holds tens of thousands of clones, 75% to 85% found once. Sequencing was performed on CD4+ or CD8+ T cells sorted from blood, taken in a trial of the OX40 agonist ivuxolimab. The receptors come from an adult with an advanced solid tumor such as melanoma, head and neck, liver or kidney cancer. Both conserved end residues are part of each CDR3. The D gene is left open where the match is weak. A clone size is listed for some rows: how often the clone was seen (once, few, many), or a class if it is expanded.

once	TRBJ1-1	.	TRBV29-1	CSARVSAEAFF	TGCAGCGCGCGGGTAAGCGCTGAAGCTTTCTTT
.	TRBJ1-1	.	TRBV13	CASSLATGRRTEAFF	TGTGCCAGCAGCTTGGCCACAGGGAGGAGGACTGAAGCTTTCTTT
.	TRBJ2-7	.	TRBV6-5	CASSGDGSYEQYF	TGTGCCAGCAGTGGTGATGGGTCCTACGAGCAGTACTTC
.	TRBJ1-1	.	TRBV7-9	CASSIQAGLGTEAFF	TGTGCCAGCAGTATACAGGCAGGGCTAGGCACTGAAGCTTTCTTT
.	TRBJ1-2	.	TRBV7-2	CASRPPFYGGYTF	TGTGCCAGCAGGCCTCCCTTCTACGGTGGCTACACCTTC
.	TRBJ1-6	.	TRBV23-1	CASISLGHCCSPLHF	TGCGCCAGCATATCCTTGGGGCATTGCTGTTCACCCCTCCACTTT
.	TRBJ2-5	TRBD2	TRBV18	CASSPPSLAGEGGETQYF	TGTGCCAGCTCACCACCGAGTCTAGCGGGAGAAGGAGGAGAGACCCAGTACTTC
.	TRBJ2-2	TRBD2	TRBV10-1	CASSELRTSGSRWTGELFF	TGCGCCAGCAGTGAGTTGAGGACTAGCGGGAGCAGGTGGACCGGGGAGCTGTTTTTT
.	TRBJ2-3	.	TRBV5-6	CASSFVQGITQYF	TGTGCCAGCAGCTTTGTTCAGGGGATAACGCAGTATTTT
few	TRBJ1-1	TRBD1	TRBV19	CASMRGDRVSAEAFF	TGTGCCAGTATGAGGGGCGACAGGGTCTCGGCTGAAGCTTTCTTT
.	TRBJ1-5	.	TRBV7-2	CASSFQGGSNQPQHF	TGTGCCAGCAGCTTCCAAGGGGGTTCAAATCAGCCCCAGCATTTT
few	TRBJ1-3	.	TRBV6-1	CASSEQRGSFGNTIYF	TGTGCCAGCAGTGAACAAAGGGGGTCATTTGGAAACACCATATATTTT
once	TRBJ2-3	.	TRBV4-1	CASSQVPSGDTQYF	TGCGCCAGCAGCCAAGTGCCTTCCGGGGATACGCAGTATTTT
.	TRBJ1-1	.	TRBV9	CASSVGGRTEAFF	TGTGCCAGCAGCGTAGGGGGGCGCACTGAAGCTTTCTTT
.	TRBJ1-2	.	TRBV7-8	CASSPSAAPMNYGYTF	TGTGCCAGCAGCCCGTCCGCGGCACCGATGAACTATGGCTACACCTTC
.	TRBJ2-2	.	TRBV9	CASSVNLERRELFF	TGTGCCAGCAGCGTAAACCTCGAGAGGCGGGAGCTGTTTTTT
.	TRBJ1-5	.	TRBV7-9	CASSLAGPPYSNQPQHF	TGTGCCAGCAGCTTAGCGGGGCCACCGTATAGCAATCAGCCCCAGCATTTT
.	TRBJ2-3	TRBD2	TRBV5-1	CASSLDLGASGSLRDTQYF	TGCGCCAGCAGCTTGGATCTGGGGGCTAGCGGGAGCTTGAGGGATACGCAGTATTTT
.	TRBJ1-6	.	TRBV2	CASSGSQGHNSPLHF	TGTGCCAGCAGTGGTTCACAGGGCCATAATTCACCCCTCCACTTT
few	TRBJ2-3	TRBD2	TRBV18	CASSPGGDTQYF	TGTGCCAGCTCGCCGGGGGGAGATACGCAGTATTTT
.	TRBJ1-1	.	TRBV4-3	CASSQESQTAFF	TGCGCCAGCAGCCAAGAATCCCAGACAGCTTTCTTT
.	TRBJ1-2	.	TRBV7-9	CASSLDPGSGGYTF	TGTGCCAGCAGCTTAGACCCAGGGTCAGGGGGCTACACCTTC
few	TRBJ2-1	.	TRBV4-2	CASSQESSPLYNEQFF	TGTGCCAGCAGCCAAGAATCGAGCCCCCTCTACAATGAGCAGTTCTTC
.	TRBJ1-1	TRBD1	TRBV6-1	CASSKRDSHYTEAFF	TGTGCCAGCAGTAAGCGGGACAGCCATTACACTGAAGCTTTCTTT
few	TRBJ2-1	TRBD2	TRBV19	CASSWVAGGSYNEQFF	TGTGCCAGTAGTTGGGTAGCGGGAGGATCCTACAATGAGCAGTTCTTC
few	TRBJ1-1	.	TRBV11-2	CASSYGRAEAFF	TGTGCCAGCAGCTACGGACGGGCTGAAGCTTTCTTT
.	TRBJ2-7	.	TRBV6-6	CASSYRRAGYEQYF	TGTGCCAGCAGTTACAGGAGGGCCGGGTACGAGCAGTACTTC
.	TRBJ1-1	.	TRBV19	CASRGYTEAFF	TGTGCCAGTAGGGGGTACACTGAAGCTTTCTTT
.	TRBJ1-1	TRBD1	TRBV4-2	CASSSHRGENTEAFF	TGTGCCAGCAGCTCCCACAGGGGGGAGAACACTGAAGCTTTCTTT
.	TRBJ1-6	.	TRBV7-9	CASSHSGNNSPLHF	TGTGCCAGCAGCCACTCGGGGAATAATTCACCCCTCCACTTT